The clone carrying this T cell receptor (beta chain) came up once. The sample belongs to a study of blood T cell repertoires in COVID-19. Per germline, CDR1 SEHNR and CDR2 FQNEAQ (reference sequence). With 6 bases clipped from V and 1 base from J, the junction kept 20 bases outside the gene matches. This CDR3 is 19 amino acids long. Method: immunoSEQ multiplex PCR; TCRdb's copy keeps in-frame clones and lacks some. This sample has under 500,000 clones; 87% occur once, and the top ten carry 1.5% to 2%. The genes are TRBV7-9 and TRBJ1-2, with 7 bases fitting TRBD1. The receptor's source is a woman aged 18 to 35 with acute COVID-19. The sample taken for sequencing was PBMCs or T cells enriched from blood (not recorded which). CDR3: CASRPLVSGGRTFNYGYTF. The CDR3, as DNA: TGTGCCAGCAGGCCCCTGGTATCAGGGGGGCGGACCTTTAACTATGGCTACACCTTC.